This note documents a single TCR beta chain sequence. The V and J ends lost 6 bases and 1 base respectively, with 7 bases between them. Per the germline V gene, CDR1 is WSHSY and CDR2 is SAAADI. CDR3 length: 13 residues. The data belong to a study of blood T cell repertoires in COVID-19. Study information: Specimens from acute and convalescent COVID-19 originated in the United States, Italy and Spain. PBMCs, B-cell-depleted T cells, or T cells were the source of the cDNA or gDNA that made up the material.

Sequencing was performed with immunoSEQ multiplex PCR; in TCRdb, only in-frame clones are kept and a portion is missing. Among roughly 69,000 clones listed, nearly 90% were seen once. Sequences were obtained from peripheral blood. V and J are TRBV10-2 and TRBJ2-4, with D maybe TRBD1 (5 bases). The source is a man aged 45 to 65 with acute or convalescent COVID-19. In nucleotides, the CDR3 is TGCGCCAGCAGACAGGATGCCAAAAACATTCAGTACTTC. It translates to CASRQDAKNIQYF.